The sequence of this TCR beta chain was determined in a study of Ad26.COV2.S vaccination and SARS-CoV-2 variants. The wider study: Once, or twice with 56 days between doses, Ad26.COV2.S was given intramuscularly.

Regarding this clone: Its specificity is not known.

Study observations and caveats: Substantial breadth in spike-specific CD8+ and CD4+ T cell responses was reportedly seen after vaccination. Quantification of TCR breadth and depth may have yielded underestimates of total T cell responses.

TCRdb keeps only in-frame clones here, not all; method: immunoSEQ multiplex PCR. The repertoire consists of some 290,000 clones, with around 84% occurring once and the leading ten covering 1.5% to 2.5%. The treatment here: around 19 received Ad26.COV2.S at low or high dose, single or two shots; about 5 received placebo; per-sample allocation not given. Day 63 after the first vaccine or placebo injection was the time point for sampling. Whoever gave the sample was an adult aged 18-55 years in Boston. Trimming cost V 6 bases and J 4 bases, with 13 bases left between them. The CDR3 runs 14 residues. Per germline, CDR1 ENHRY and CDR2 SYGVKD.

Specimen: peripheral blood, collected in a trial of Ad26.COV2.S vaccine versus placebo. The source is a person aged 18-60 years who received the Ad26.COV2.S COVID-19 vaccine or a placebo. This chain links TRBV10-3 with TRBJ1-5; the D gene is possibly TRBD1 (5 bases). The CDR3 DNA sequence: TGTGCCATCAGGCGGGAGGGGTGGAATCAGCCCCAGCATTTT. Translated, it gives CAIRREGWNQPQHF.